This T cell receptor (beta chain) was sequenced during a study of tumor-infiltrating lymphocytes in primary liver carcinoma. Across the study: Samples returned roughly 3.5 to 8 million productive TCRbeta reads, a yield that was similar across tissue types. Whole-study findings and limits: Tumor-adjacent and tumor-blood pairs shared less of their repertoires than tumor region pairs shared. Tumors had a significantly higher top-250-clone fraction than blood (p = 0.039).

With respect to this clonotype: Its target is unknown. One junction end disagrees with the germline gene, perhaps due to a read error.

Reverse transcription of roughly 470 ng total RNA with a constant-region primer produced TCR beta cDNA. Three-round nested multiplex PCR performed with slightly modified ARM-PCR produced the TCR beta libraries. Amplification in the first two PCR rounds was performed using TRBV1-TRBV30 forward primers and a C-beta reverse primer for roughly 9 cycles each. MiXCR was run by TCRdb on the multiplex PCR reads, yielding one entry per CDR3 protein. This sample carries roughly 200,000 distinct CDR3 sequences, around four fifths of them seen once, and the ten largest clones take approximately 18%. The CDR3 loop spans 17 amino acids. Germline CDR1 MNHNS, CDR2 SASEGT. Joint extraction of RNA and DNA used roughly 19-31 mg of bulk tissue that was unsorted. The cohort consisted of patients whose primary liver carcinoma was surgically resected.

This TCR was recovered from a middle-aged man with primary liver carcinoma and hepatitis B virus infection. This chain links TRBV6-1 with TRBJ1-1; TRBD1 aligns across 8 bases. Sequences were obtained from tumor tissue from primary liver carcinoma. Written as DNA, the CDR3 is TGTGCCAGCAGAGAAGGTGAAGGGCAGGGGGCTAAGACTGAAGCTATCTTT. This sequence encodes CASREGEGQGAKTEAIF.